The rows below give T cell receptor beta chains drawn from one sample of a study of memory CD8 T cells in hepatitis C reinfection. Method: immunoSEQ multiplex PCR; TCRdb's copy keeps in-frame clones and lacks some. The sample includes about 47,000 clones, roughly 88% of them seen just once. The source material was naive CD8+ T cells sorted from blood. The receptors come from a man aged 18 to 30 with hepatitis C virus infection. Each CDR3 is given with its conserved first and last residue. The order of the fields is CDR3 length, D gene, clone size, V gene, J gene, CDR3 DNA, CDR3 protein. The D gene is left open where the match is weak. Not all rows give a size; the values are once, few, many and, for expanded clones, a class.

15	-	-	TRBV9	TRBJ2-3	TGTGCCAGCAGCGTAGTCGAGACAGCCACAGATACGCAGTATTTT	CASSVVETATDTQYF
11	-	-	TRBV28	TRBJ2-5	TGTGCCAGCAGTTCCCCTGGTGAGCAGTACTTC	CASSSPGEQYF
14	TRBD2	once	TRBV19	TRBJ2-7	TGTGCCAGTGGTGCTAGCGGGGGTTCCTACGAGCAGTACTTC	CASGASGGSYEQYF
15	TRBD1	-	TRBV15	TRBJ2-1	TGTGCCACCAGCAGAGAGACAGGGGGCTACAATGAGCAGTTCTTC	CATSRETGGYNEQFF
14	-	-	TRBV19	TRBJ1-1	TGTGCCAGTAGTATCCCGGACTTAAACACCGAAGCTTTCTTT	CASSIPDLNTEAFF
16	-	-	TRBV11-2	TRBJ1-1	TGTGCCAGCAGCCCCTCCAGGGTGGCCATTAACACTGAAGCTTTCTTT	CASSPSRVAINTEAFF
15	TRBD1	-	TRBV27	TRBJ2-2	TGTGCCAGCAGCCTAGGGACAGGGAACACCGGGGAGCTGTTTTTT	CASSLGTGNTGELFF
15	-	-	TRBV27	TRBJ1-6	TGTGCCAGCAGTTTAGCTTCTATAAATAATTCACCCCTCCACTTT	CASSLASINNSPLHF
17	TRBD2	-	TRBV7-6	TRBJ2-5	TGTGCCAGCAGCTTAGTTCTTGGCGGGGGGGACCAAGAGACCCAGTACTTC	CASSLVLGGGDQETQYF
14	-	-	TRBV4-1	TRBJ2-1	TGCGCCAGCAGCCAAGAACTAACCTACAATGAGCAGTTCTTC	CASSQELTYNEQFF
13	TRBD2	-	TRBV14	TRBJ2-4	TGTGCCAGCAGCCAAGTGGGGGGGGGCATTCAGTACTTC	CASSQVGGGIQYF
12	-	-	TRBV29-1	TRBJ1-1	TGCAGCGCGTCGACAGTGAACACTGAAGCTTTCTTT	CSASTVNTEAFF
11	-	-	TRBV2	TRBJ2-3	TGTGCCAGCAGTGATGCGGATACGCAGTATTTT	CASSDADTQYF
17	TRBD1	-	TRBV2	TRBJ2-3	TGTGCCAGCAGTGTCGACAGGGGTGCGGCTAGCACAGATACGCAGTATTTT	CASSVDRGAASTDTQYF
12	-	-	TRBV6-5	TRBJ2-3	TGTGCCAGCTCAGGGGGAGGAGATACGCAGTATTTT	CASSGGGDTQYF
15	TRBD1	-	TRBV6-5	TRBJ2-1	TGTGCCAGCAGTTACGGGGACAGGGACCACAATGAGCAGTTCTTC	CASSYGDRDHNEQFF
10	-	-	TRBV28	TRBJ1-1	TGTGCCAGCATACTGGACACGCCTTTCTTT	CASILDTPFF
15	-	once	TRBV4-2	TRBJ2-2	TGTGCCAGCAGCCCCGGGAATACGAACACCGGGGAGCTGTTTTTT	CASSPGNTNTGELFF
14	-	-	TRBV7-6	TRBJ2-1	TGTGCCAGCCGGACTTGGGCCGGCGACAATGAGCAGTTCTTC	CASRTWAGDNEQFF
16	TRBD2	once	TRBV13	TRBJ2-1	TGTGCCAGCAGCTTAGCGGGAGGCCCCTCCTACAATGAGCAGTTCTTC	CASSLAGGPSYNEQFF